This TCR beta chain was identified in a study of cytomegalovirus exposure and HLA in healthy donors. General study findings and limits: Later on, an analysis showed TCR association rates differing by HLA locus, with DRB1 the most and HLA-C the fewest. A later analysis linked a missense DCLRE1C variant to TCR beta V- and J-gene trimming. Among the CMV-associated chains, three were confirmed in vitro as specific for CMV antigens.

Primers included in the PCR were 60 Vbeta and 13 Jbeta primers. Clones were sequenced by immunoSEQ multiplex PCR, and TCRdb holds only the in-frame ones, with some missing. Here the sample spans about 150,000 clones, around 79% being singletons. Details on this clone: The antigen is not known.

Germline CDR1 reads LNHDA; CDR2 reads SQIVND (reference sequence). V was cut by 6 bases and J by 2 bases, with 10 bases left in between. The CDR3 runs 13 residues. Among the donors, all were healthy bone marrow donors. Material for sequencing was PBMCs. This sequence originates from a man between 18 and 29 years old in good health and CMV-seronegative. The V gene is TRBV19, the J gene TRBJ1-1; possible D gene TRBD1, 5 bases. In nucleotides, the CDR3 is TGTGCCAGTAGAAAAGACAGAAACACTGAAGCTTTCTTT. Protein product: CASRKDRNTEAFF.